A single sample gave rise to the 32 T cell receptor beta chains below, sequenced in a study of OX40 agonist ivuxolimab in advanced cancers. Sequencing was performed with immunoSEQ multiplex PCR; in TCRdb, only in-frame clones are kept and a portion is missing. Counted here are some 76,000 clones, under 90% occurring once; the ten biggest clones make up just under 7%. The input for sequencing was CD4+ or CD8+ T cells sorted from blood, taken in a trial of the OX40 agonist ivuxolimab. The source is an adult with an advanced solid tumor such as melanoma, head and neck, liver or kidney cancer.

The chain couples TRBV5-5 to TRBJ1-4; no definite D call. The germline CDR1 and CDR2 sequences are SGHKS and YYEKEE (reference sequence). V was shortened by 2 bases and J by 8 bases, with 16 bases between the two germline ends. The CDR3 totals 15 residues. CDR3 bases: TGTGCCAGCAGCTTTAACGTGAGGGCGAACGAAAAACTGTTTTTT. As protein: CASSFNVRANEKLFF.

This clone was counted a single time. The V and J genes are TRBV12-5 and TRBJ1-4, with 8 nucleotides matching TRBD1. CDR1 and CDR2 from the germline V gene are LGHNT and FRNRAP. V lost 1 base, J lost 1 base, and 2 bases stayed unmatched. The CDR3 covers 16 residues. CDR3 protein: CASGLGQGKTNEKLFF. CDR3 nucleotides: TGTGCTAGTGGTTTGGGACAGGGGAAAACTAATGAAAAACTGTTTTTT.

In DNA form, the CDR3 reads TGTGCCAGCAGCATCCACAGGGTCGACGAGCAGTACTTC. It encodes CASSIHRVDEQYF. The rearrangement links TRBV7-3 to TRBJ2-7; possibly TRBD1 for D (6 bases). Germline lookup yields CDR1 SGHTA and CDR2 FQGTGA. The CDR3 has 13 residues. Trimming left V 5 bases short and J 5 bases short, with 13 bases between.

This sequence joins TRBV7-8 and TRBJ2-1, with D tentatively TRBD2 (6 bases). Germline V gene lookup returns CDR1 SGHVS and CDR2 FQNEAQ. The CDR3 covers 11 residues. V was pared by 7 bases and J by 10 bases, with 11 bases between. This chain's CDR3 is CASTSGLEQFF. The DNA for the CDR3 is TGTGCCAGCACCTCGGGACTCGAGCAGTTCTTC.

On this clone: This may be a read error: a much more frequent sequence differs by one nucleotide. This chain joins TRBV9 and TRBJ2-7, with a tentative D call TRBD2 (6 bases). In germline, CDR1 is SGDLS, CDR2 YYNGEE. The CDR3 totals 14 residues. The V end was cut by 4 bases, the J end by 0 bases, with 11 bases between. CDR3 bases: TGTGCCAGCAGCCCCGGTAGCGGCTCCTACGAGCAGTACTTC. This sequence encodes CASSPGSGSYEQYF.

CDR3: CASSVALARTDTQYF. For the CDR3, the DNA is TGTGCCAGCAGCGTAGCTCTAGCGAGAACAGATACGCAGTATTTT. The chain carries TRBV9 and TRBJ2-3; tentatively, D is TRBD2 (6 bases). V gave up 0 bases and J gave up 3 bases, with 11 bases separating them. The CDR3 is 15 amino acids. The V gene's germline CDR1 is SGDLS and CDR2 YYNGEE.

This chain connects TRBV6-6 to TRBJ2-1; D ambiguous. The CDR3 contains 15 residues. Germline-derived CDR1 and CDR2 are MNHNY and SVGAGI (reference sequence). V shed 5 bases and J shed 0 bases, with 11 bases lying between them. The CDR3 loop is CASSLGPVSYNEQFF. Here the CDR3 DNA reads TGTGCCAGCAGTCTCGGGCCCGTCTCCTACAATGAGCAGTTCTTC.

V is TRBV2 and J is TRBJ2-5, with TRBD1 matching 8 bases. The CDR3 is made up of 15 amino acids. Germline trimming cut 4 bases from V and 2 bases from J; bases unmatched to any gene: 6. Looked up from germline, CDR1 is SNHLY and CDR2 is FYNNEI. The CDR3 DNA reads TGTGCCAGCAGTGGATACCGGACAGGGCAAGAGACCCAGTACTTC. Amino acid sequence: CASSGYRTGQETQYF.

The rearrangement links TRBV28 to TRBJ1-6; D not certain. The V end lost 6 bases, the J end lost 9 bases, and 9 bases lay between the germline ends. The V gene's germline CDR1 is MDHEN and CDR2 SYDVKM. The CDR3 extends over 12 amino acids. The CDR3 here is CASRLAGSPLHF. Written as DNA, the CDR3 is TGTGCCAGCAGGTTGGCTGGTTCACCCCTCCACTTT.

This chain uses TRBV6-1 with TRBJ2-7; D unresolved. This CDR3 is built from 15 residues. V lost 0 bases to trimming and J lost 2 bases, with 11 bases between them. CDR1 and CDR2 from the germline V gene are MNHNS and SASEGT. The CDR3 DNA reads as TGTGCCAGCAGTGAAGCGGTGACCGTGACCTACGAGCAGTACTTC. This translates into CASSEAVTVTYEQYF.

V is TRBV5-1 and J is TRBJ2-5, with D unclear. Germline values: CDR1 SGHRS, CDR2 YFSETQ. The CDR3 runs 13 residues. Trimming cost V 0 bases and J 4 bases, with 7 bases left between them. CDR3 nucleotides: TGCGCCAGCAGCTTGGGGAATGGAGAGACCCAGTACTTC. This sequence encodes CASSLGNGETQYF.

The chain carries TRBV5-6 and TRBJ2-1; 14 nucleotides line up with TRBD2. Germline CDR1 is SGHDT and CDR2 is YYEEEE. This CDR3 comprises 16 residues. V dropped 0 bases and J dropped 7; count of bases not matched to a gene: 3. The chain's CDR3 is CASSLDRLAGGNEQFF. Here the CDR3 DNA reads TGTGCCAGCAGCTTGGATCGACTAGCGGGAGGGAATGAGCAGTTCTTC.

The chain is built from TRBV19 and TRBJ1-3, with 7 bases lining up with TRBD1. V trimming: 8 bases; J trimming: 3 bases; junction bases outside the gene matches: 7. Germline V lookup: CDR1 LNHDA, CDR2 SQIVND (reference sequence). There are 14 residues in the CDR3. This chain's CDR3 is CASASDRVGNTIYF. In DNA, the CDR3 is TGTGCCAGTGCCTCCGACAGGGTTGGAAACACCATATATTTT. The variable domain in full, with the rest retrieved from reference TRBV19 and TRBJ1-3, is DGGITQSPKYLFRKEGQNVTLSCEQNLNHDAMYWYRQDPGQGLRLIYYSQIVNDFQKGDIAEGYSVSREKKESFPLTVTSAQKNPTAFYLCASASDRVGNTIYFGEGSWLTVV.

This chain joins TRBV27 and TRBJ2-5; TRBD1 matches 10 bases. After removal of 2 bases from V and 7 bases from J, the junction contained 7 bases not matched to a gene. The CDR3 length is 15 residues. Germline CDR1 and CDR2: MNHEY and SMNVEV (reference sequence). CDR3 sequence reads: CASSLGTGVRATQYF. In DNA form, the CDR3 reads TGTGCCAGCAGTTTAGGGACAGGGGTTCGCGCGACCCAGTACTTC.

This clone has only one observation. V and J are TRBV4-2 and TRBJ2-7; 8 bases are a match to TRBD1. The CDR3 has 15 amino acids. V lost 4 bases to trimming and J lost 6 bases; unmatched junction nucleotides: 11. Germline V gene data show CDR1 as LGHNA and CDR2 as YNFKEQ. The CDR3 region has the DNA TGTGCCAGCAGCCCGACCGGGACAGGACCACTCGAGCAGTACTTC. It translates to CASSPTGTGPLEQYF.

The chain has TRBV6-5 and TRBJ2-7; TRBD1 agrees at 7 bases. Germline V lookup: CDR1 MNHEY, CDR2 SVGAGI. The ends lost 6 bases at V and 5 bases at J; junction bases unmatched: 7. This CDR3 is built from 13 residues. The CDR3, as DNA: TGTGCCAGCAGGAGGGACAGCGAGAACGAGCAGTACTTC. Its protein is CASRRDSENEQYF.

This clone was counted between two and nine times. The chain joins TRBV28 to TRBJ1-5; no clear D gene. Per germline, CDR1 MDHEN and CDR2 SYDVKM. V was trimmed by 3 bases and J by 11 bases, leaving 14 bases between them. The CDR3 has 13 residues. The CDR3 loop reads CASSLWRERTQHF. The CDR3 bases are TGTGCCAGCAGTTTGTGGCGGGAACGGACCCAGCATTTT.

The chain has TRBV11-2 and TRBJ2-7; 7 bases fit TRBD1. CDR3 length: 13 amino acids. CDR1 SGHAT and CDR2 FQNNGV come from the germline V gene. Unmatched junction bases numbered 9, after V lost 0 bases and J lost 13 bases. The CDR3, as DNA: TGTGCCAGCAGCTTAGAACGGGACAGAATCGTTTACTTC. Residues: CASSLERDRIVYF.

The chain combines TRBV10-2 with TRBJ1-5, with TRBD1 matching 9 bases. Germline V gene data show CDR1 as WSHSY and CDR2 as SAAADI. V trimming: 0 bases; J trimming: 11 bases; junction bases outside the gene matches: 8. The CDR3 loop spans 15 amino acids. The CDR3 sequence: CASSESGQGGQTQHF. CDR3 nucleotides: TGCGCCAGCAGTGAGTCGGGACAGGGAGGTCAAACCCAGCATTTT.

The chain recombines TRBV5-1 with TRBJ2-3, with D hard to call. The CDR3 is made up of 17 amino acids. V lost 0 bases, J lost 0 bases, and 14 bases lay in between. Germline CDR1 SGHRS, CDR2 YFSETQ. CDR3 in amino acids: CASSLALTLASTDTQYF. As DNA, the CDR3 is TGCGCCAGCAGCTTGGCCCTCACCCTGGCTAGCACAGATACGCAGTATTTT.

The J gene is TRBJ2-4, the V gene TRBV6-1; possibly TRBD1 or TRBD2 for D (5 bases each). The CDR3 runs to 13 residues. Germline values: CDR1 MNHNS, CDR2 SASEGT. V was cut by 9 bases and J by 4 bases, with 13 bases left in between. CDR3 in amino acids: CASGTAIKNIQYF. CDR3 sequence (DNA): TGTGCCAGTGGGACGGCGATAAAAAACATTCAGTACTTC.

This clone was found once. The chain uses TRBV5-1 and TRBJ2-7; D possibly uses TRBD1 or TRBD2 (5 bases each). Germline V gene lookup returns CDR1 SGHRS and CDR2 YFSETQ. V shed 2 bases and J shed 1 base, with 13 bases lying between them. The CDR3 runs to 15 residues. The CDR3 DNA is TGCGCCAGCAGCTTTGGTTGGGGGAGATCCTACGAGCAGTACTTC. Translation: CASSFGWGRSYEQYF. Full variable domain (missing parts from reference TRBV5-1 and TRBJ2-7): KAGVTQTPRYLIKTRGQQVTLSCSPISGHRSVSWYQQTPGQGLQFLFEYFSETQRNKGNFPGRFSGRQFSNSRSEMNVSTLELGDSALYLCASSFGWGRSYEQYFGPGTRLTVT.

This chain joins TRBV29-1 and TRBJ1-1; no reliable D call. With 1 base removed from V and 0 bases from J, the gap between germline ends came to 15 bases. The length of the CDR3 is 16 residues. The germline gives CDR1 SQVTM, CDR2 ANQGSEA. For the CDR3, the DNA is TGCAGCGTTGAAGGGATCCTTGAGAGATTGAACACTGAAGCTTTCTTT. It is translated as CSVEGILERLNTEAFF.

As for this clone: A read error may account for a junction end that differs from germline. CDR3 bases: TGTGCCAGCAGCCCCTCGACAGAAAGGGTCTTC. Translating gives CASSPSTERVF. The rearrangement joins TRBV2 to TRBJ2-1, with a weak D call TRBD1 (5 bases). CDR3 length: 11 residues. Germline V lookup: CDR1 SNHLY, CDR2 FYNNEI.

The rearrangement joins TRBV21-1 to TRBJ1-3; the D call in the table, TRBD1, was not verified against the DNA. TRBV21-1 is tagged as a pseudogene. The CDR3 runs to 22 residues. This CDR3 is CASSKKFRDRNISHRSGNTIYF. The CDR3 DNA reads as TGTGCCAGCAGCAAAAAATTTCGGGACAGGAACATCAGTCACCGCTCTGGAAACACCATATATTTT.

Only one count was recorded for this clone. The chain employs TRBV6-1 and TRBJ1-2; 9 bases align to TRBD1. This CDR3 has 14 residues. CDR1 and CDR2 (germline): MNHNS, SASEGT. The V segment lost 7 bases and the J segment 0 bases; nucleotides outside the gene matches: 3. This CDR3 is CASIGTGTNYGYTF. CDR3 sequence (DNA): TGTGCCAGCATCGGGACAGGGACTAACTATGGCTACACCTTC.

This chain joins TRBV4-3 and TRBJ1-2, with D unclear. This CDR3 is 14 amino acids long. The V gene lost 0 bases and the J gene lost 5 bases, with 10 bases spanning the gap. Per the germline V gene, CDR1 is LGHNA and CDR2 is YSLEER. CDR3 loop: CASSQEPLGYGYTF. DNA of the CDR3: TGCGCCAGCAGCCAAGAACCGTTGGGGTATGGCTACACCTTC.

This chain uses TRBV6-5 with TRBJ2-7; 9 bases agree with TRBD1. The length of the CDR3 is 13 residues. CDR1 and CDR2 from the germline V gene are MNHEY and SVGAGI. V gave up 4 bases and J gave up 3 bases; unmatched junction bases: 1. The CDR3 region has the DNA TGTGCCAGCAGTTGGGGACAGGGCTACGAGCAGTACTTC. It is translated as CASSWGQGYEQYF.

The chain uses TRBV14 and TRBJ2-5; D might be TRBD2 (5 bases). The J call may be mistaken, given a closer DNA end match to TRBJ2-7. Germline V gene data show CDR1 as SGHDN and CDR2 as FVKESK. The CDR3 extends over 15 amino acids. The CDR3 is CASSQVGSGSYEQYF. CDR3 DNA: TGTGCCAGCAGCCAAGTTGGGAGTGGTTCCTACGAGCAGTACTTC.

The gene calls are TRBV19 and TRBJ2-7; a weak D match, TRBD1 (5 bases). The CDR3 is 15 residues long. CDR1 and CDR2 (germline): LNHDA, SQIVND (reference sequence). V lost 3 bases, J lost 5 bases, and 17 bases lay in between. The DNA of the CDR3 is TGTGCCAGTAGTATTTTTTCAGGGTATGCGGACGAGCAGTACTTC. The encoded protein is CASSIFSGYADEQYF.

The chain is built from TRBV28 and TRBJ1-2, with TRBD1 as a possible D gene (5 bases). The CDR3 sequence is 18 residues long. Germline lookup yields CDR1 MDHEN and CDR2 SYDVKM. Between the trimmed V and J ends, which lost 3 bases and 2 bases, there was a span of 22 bases. CDR3 in DNA: TGTGCCAGCAGTTTGATTACGACCGAGGGAGACAGAAACTATGGCTACACCTTC. Protein product: CASSLITTEGDRNYGYTF.

The chain joins TRBV28 to TRBJ1-2; tentative D call: TRBD1 (5 bases). V was shortened by 3 bases and J by 4 bases, with 12 bases between the two germline ends. CDR3 length equals 14 residues. The germline gives CDR1 MDHEN, CDR2 SYDVKM. CDR3 bases: TGTGCCAGCAGTTTTAGTTCAGGGACCTATGGCTACACCTTC. Its protein is CASSFSSGTYGYTF.